This T cell receptor beta chain was sequenced in a study of blood T cell repertoires in COVID-19. Whole-study context: Sites in the United States, Italy and Spain provided acute and convalescent COVID-19 samples.

This CDR3 has 13 amino acids. V was trimmed by 4 bases and J by 5 bases, leaving 11 bases between them. Germline assignment: CDR1 LNHDA and CDR2 SQIVND (reference sequence). Profiling relied on immunoSEQ multiplex PCR, and the TCRdb table lists in-frame clones only, not all of them. The sample holds about 180,000 clones, roughly 85% seen once. This chain connects TRBV19 to TRBJ1-2; no reliable D call. The clonotype comes from a woman aged 50 to 60 with COVID-19, enrolled during active disease. Sequenced material: peripheral blood. The CDR3 nucleotides read TGTGCCAGTAGTAGAGGGAGTGGGTATGGCTACACCTTC. Translated, it gives CASSRGSGYGYTF.